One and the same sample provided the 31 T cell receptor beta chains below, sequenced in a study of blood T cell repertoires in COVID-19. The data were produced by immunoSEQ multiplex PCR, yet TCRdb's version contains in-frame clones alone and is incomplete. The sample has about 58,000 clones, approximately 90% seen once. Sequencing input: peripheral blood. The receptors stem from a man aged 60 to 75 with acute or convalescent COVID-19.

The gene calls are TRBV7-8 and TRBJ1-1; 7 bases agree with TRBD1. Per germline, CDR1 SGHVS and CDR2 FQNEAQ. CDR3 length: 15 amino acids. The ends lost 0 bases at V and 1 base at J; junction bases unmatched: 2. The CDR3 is CASSLAGTANTEAFF. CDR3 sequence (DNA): TGTGCCAGCAGCTTAGCGGGGACAGCGAACACTGAAGCTTTCTTT.

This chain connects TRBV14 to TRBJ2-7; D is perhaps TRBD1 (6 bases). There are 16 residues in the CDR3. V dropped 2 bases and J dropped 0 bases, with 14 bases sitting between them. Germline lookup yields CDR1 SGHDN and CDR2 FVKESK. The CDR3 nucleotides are TGTGCCAGCAGCCAATTATACAGGGCCCGCTCCTACGAGCAGTACTTC. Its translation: CASSQLYRARSYEQYF.

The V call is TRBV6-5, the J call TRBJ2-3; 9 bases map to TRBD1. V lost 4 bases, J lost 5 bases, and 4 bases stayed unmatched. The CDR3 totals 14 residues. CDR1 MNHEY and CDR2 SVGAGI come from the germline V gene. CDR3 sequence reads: CASSSDRGVDTQYF. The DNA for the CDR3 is TGTGCCAGCAGTTCCGACAGGGGGGTAGATACGCAGTATTTT.

The CDR3 is CASRPWMGGTDTQYF. As DNA, the CDR3 is TGTGCCAGCAGACCCTGGATGGGCGGCACAGATACGCAGTATTTT. This rearrangement joins TRBV27 to TRBJ2-3, with D unclear. Germline CDR1 is MNHEY and CDR2 is SMNVEV (reference sequence). Trimming left V 6 bases short and J 1 base short, with 14 bases between. The CDR3 covers 15 residues.

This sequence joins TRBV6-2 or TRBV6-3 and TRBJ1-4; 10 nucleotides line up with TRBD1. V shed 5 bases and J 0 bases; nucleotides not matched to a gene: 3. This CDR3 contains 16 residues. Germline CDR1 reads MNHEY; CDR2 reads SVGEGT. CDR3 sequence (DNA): TGTGCCAGCAGTCCCGGGACAGGGGCAACTAATGAAAAACTGTTTTTT. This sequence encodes CASSPGTGATNEKLFF.

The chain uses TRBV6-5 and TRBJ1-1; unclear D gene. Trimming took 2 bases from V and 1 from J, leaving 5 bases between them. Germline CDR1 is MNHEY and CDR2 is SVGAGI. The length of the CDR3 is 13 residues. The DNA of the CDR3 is TGTGCCAGCAGTTACGGCCAGAACACTGAAGCTTTCTTT. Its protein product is CASSYGQNTEAFF.

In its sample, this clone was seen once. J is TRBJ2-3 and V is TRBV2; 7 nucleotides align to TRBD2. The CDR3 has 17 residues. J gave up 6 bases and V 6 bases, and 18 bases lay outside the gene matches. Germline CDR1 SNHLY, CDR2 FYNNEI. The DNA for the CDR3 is TGTGCCAGCAGGGCTTTACGTGGGGGAACAGCGGGGGATACGCAGTATTTT. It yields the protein CASRALRGGTAGDTQYF.

DNA for the CDR3: TGTGCCACCAGTGACGCCAGGGAAGCCGGGGAGCTGTTTTTT. As protein: CATSDAREAGELFF. The V and J genes are TRBV24-1 and TRBJ2-2, with a possible D match to TRBD1 (5 bases). The germline CDR1 and CDR2 sequences are KGHDR and SFDVKD. Between the trimmed V and J ends, which lost 4 bases and 6 bases, there was a span of 11 bases. This CDR3 has 14 residues.

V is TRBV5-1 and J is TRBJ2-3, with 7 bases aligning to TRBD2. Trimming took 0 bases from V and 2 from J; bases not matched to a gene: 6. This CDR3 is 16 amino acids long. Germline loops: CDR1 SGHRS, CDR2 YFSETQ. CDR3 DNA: TGCGCCAGCAGCTTGGTTACGGGGAGGGACACAGATACGCAGTATTTT. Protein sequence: CASSLVTGRDTDTQYF.

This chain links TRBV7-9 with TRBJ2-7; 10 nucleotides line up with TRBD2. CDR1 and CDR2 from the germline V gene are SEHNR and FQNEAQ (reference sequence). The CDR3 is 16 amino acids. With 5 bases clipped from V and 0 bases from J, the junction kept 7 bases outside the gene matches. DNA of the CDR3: TGTGCCAGCAGCCCATGGGCTAGCGGGAGCTCCTACGAGCAGTACTTC. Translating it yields CASSPWASGSSYEQYF.

The CDR3 region is CASSAPGLAGAGPGELFF. The CDR3 DNA is TGTGCCAGCAGCGCCCCGGGACTAGCGGGAGCTGGGCCCGGGGAGCTGTTTTTT. The chain couples TRBV9 to TRBJ2-2; 14 bases line up with TRBD2. There are 18 residues in the CDR3. The V and J ends lost 3 bases and 6 bases, in that order; junction bases with no gene match: 10. Germline lookup yields CDR1 SGDLS and CDR2 YYNGEE.

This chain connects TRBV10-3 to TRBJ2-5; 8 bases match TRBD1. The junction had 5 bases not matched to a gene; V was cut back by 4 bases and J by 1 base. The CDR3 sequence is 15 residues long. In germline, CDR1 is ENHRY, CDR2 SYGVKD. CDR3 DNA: TGTGCCATCAGTGGAGGGACAGGACGCCAAGAGACCCAGTACTTC. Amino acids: CAISGGTGRQETQYF.

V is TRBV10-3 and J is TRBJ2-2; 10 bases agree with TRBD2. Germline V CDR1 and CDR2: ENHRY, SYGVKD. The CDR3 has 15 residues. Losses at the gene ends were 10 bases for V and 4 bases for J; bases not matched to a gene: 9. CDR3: CATNTLAGATGELFF. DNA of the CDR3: TGTGCCACGAATACCCTAGCGGGAGCCACCGGGGAGCTGTTTTTT.

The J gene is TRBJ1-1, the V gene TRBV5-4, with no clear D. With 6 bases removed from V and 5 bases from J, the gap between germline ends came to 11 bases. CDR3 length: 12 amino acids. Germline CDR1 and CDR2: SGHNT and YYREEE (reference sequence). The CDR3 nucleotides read TGTGCCAGCACCATGTTCGGTACTGAAGCTTTCTTT. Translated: CASTMFGTEAFF.

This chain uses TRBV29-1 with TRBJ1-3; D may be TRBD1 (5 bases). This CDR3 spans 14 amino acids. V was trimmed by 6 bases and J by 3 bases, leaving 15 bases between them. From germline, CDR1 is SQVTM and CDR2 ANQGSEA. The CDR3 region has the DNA TGCAGCGTCGTGGGGGGGTCTGGTGGAAACACCATATATTTT. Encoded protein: CSVVGGSGGNTIYF.

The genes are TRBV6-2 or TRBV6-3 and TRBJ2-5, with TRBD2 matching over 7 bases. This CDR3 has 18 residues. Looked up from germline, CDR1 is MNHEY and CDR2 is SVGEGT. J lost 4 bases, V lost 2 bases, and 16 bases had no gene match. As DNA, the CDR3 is TGTGCCAGCAGTTACATCCACTTTAGCGGGCAAGCCGGAGAGACCCAGTACTTC. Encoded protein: CASSYIHFSGQAGETQYF.

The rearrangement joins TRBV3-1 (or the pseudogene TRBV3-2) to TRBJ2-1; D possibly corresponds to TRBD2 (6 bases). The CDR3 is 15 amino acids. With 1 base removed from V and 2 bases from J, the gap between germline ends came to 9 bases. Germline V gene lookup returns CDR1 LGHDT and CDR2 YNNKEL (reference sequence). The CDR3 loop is CASSQARTTYNEQFF. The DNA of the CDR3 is TGTGCCAGCAGCCAAGCTCGGACTACCTACAATGAGCAGTTCTTC.

Here the CDR3 DNA reads TGTGCCAGCAGCCGTGGACTGCCGAGCTCTGGGGCCAACGTCCTGACTTTC. It is translated as CASSRGLPSSGANVLTF. V is TRBV7-9 and J is TRBJ2-6, with D possibly matching TRBD2 (5 bases). This CDR3 has 17 amino acids. The V gene's germline CDR1 is SEHNR and CDR2 FQNEAQ (reference sequence). V was pared by 5 bases and J by 0 bases, with 14 bases between.

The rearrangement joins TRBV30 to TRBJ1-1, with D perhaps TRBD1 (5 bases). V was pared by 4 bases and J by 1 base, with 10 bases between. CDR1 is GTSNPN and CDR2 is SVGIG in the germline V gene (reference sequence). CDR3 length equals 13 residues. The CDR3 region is CAWKDSPNTEAFF. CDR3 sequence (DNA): TGTGCCTGGAAAGACAGCCCGAACACTGAAGCTTTCTTT. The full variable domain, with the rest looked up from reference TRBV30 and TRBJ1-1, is SQTIHQWPATLVQPVGSPLSLECTVEGTSNPNLYWYRQAAGRGLQLLFYSVGIGQISSEVPQNLSASRPQDRQFILSSKKLLLSDSGFYLCAWKDSPNTEAFFGQGTRLTVV.

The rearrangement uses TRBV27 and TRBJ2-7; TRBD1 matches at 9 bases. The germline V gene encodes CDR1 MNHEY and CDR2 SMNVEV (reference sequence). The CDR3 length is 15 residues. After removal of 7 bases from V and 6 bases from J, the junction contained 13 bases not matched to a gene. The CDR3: CASKLAPQGALEQYF. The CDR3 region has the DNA TGTGCCAGCAAACTCGCACCACAGGGGGCGCTCGAGCAGTACTTC.

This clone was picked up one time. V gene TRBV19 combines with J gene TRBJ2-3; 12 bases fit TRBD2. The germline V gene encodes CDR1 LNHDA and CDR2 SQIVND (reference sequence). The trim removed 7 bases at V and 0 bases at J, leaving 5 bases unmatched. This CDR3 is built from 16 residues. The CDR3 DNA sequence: TGTGCCAGTAAGACGACTAGCGGGAGAAGCACAGATACGCAGTATTTT. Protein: CASKTTSGRSTDTQYF.

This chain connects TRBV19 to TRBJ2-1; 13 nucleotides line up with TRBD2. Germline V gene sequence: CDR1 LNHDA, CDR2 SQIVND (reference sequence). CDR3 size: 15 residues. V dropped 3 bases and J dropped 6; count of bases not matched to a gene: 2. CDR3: CASSIGTSGTNEQFF. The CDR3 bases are TGTGCCAGTAGTATCGGGACTAGCGGGACCAATGAGCAGTTCTTC.

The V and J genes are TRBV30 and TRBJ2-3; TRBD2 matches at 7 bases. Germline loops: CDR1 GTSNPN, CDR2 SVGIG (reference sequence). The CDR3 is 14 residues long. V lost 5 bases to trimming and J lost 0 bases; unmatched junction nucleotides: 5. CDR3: CAWSGGYSTDTQYF. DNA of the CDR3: TGTGCCTGGTCCGGGGGGTATAGCACAGATACGCAGTATTTT.

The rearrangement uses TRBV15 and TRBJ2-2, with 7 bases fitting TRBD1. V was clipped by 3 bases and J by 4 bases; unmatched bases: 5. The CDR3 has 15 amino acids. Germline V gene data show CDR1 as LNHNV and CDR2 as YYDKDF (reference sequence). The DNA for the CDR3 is TGTGCCACCAGCAGGAACAGGGGAATCACCGGGGAGCTGTTTTTT. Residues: CATSRNRGITGELFF.

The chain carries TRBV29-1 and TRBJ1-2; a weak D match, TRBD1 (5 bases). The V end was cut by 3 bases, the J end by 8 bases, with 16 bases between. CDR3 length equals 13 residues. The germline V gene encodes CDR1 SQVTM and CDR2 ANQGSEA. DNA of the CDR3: TGCAGCGTTGACTCGACCAGGGCGGGAGGCTACACCTTC. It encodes CSVDSTRAGGYTF.

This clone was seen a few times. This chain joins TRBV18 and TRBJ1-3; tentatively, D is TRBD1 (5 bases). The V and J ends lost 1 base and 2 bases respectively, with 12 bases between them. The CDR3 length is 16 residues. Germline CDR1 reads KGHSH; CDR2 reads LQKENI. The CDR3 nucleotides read TGTGCCAGCTCACCACGACAGCCGGAGACTGGAAACACCATATATTTT. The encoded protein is CASSPRQPETGNTIYF.

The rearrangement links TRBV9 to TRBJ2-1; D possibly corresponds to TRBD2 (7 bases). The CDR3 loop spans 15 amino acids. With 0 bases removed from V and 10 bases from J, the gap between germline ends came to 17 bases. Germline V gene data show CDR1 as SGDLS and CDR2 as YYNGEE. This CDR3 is CASSVATGGAGEQFF. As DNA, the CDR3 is TGTGCCAGCAGCGTAGCTACGGGGGGCGCCGGGGAGCAGTTCTTC.

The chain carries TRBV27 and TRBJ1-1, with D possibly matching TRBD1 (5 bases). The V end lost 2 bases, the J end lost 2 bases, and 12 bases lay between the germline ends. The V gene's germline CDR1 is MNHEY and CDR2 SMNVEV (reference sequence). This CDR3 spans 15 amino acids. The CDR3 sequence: CASSLDVRGNTEAFF. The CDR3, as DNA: TGTGCCAGCAGTTTAGATGTAAGGGGTAACACTGAAGCTTTCTTT.

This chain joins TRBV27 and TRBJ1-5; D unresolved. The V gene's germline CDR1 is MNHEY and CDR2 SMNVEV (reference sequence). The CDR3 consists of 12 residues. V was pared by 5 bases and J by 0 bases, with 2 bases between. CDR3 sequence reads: CASSRSNQPQHF. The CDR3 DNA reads TGTGCCAGCAGTCGTAGCAATCAGCCCCAGCATTTT.

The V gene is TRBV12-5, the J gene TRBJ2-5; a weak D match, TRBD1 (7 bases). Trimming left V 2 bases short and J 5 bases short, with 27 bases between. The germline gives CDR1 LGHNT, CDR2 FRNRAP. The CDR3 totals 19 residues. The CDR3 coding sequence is TGTGCTAGTGGTTTGACACGGGGGCCGAGACAGGGAATGTGGGAGACCCAGTACTTC. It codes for CASGLTRGPRQGMWETQYF.

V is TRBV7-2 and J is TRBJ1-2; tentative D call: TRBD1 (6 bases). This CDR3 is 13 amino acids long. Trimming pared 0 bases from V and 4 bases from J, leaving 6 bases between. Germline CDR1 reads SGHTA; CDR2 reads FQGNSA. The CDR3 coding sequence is TGTGCCAGCAGCTTAGCCAGGGGCTATGGCTACACCTTC. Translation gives CASSLARGYGYTF.